Given below is one T cell receptor (beta chain) in context. The entry originates in a study of T cell responses to AZD1222 COVID-19 vaccine. TCRdb keeps only in-frame clones here, not all; method: immunoSEQ multiplex PCR. Among around 110,000 clones listed, around 85% were seen once. V was clipped by 5 bases and J by 2 bases, with 13 bases between them. The CDR3 has 15 residues. CDR1 and CDR2 from the germline V gene are SGHTA and FQGTGA. This sequence originates from an adult in good health. The sequences come from peripheral blood, collected on day 0 of MenACWY control vaccination. This rearrangement joins TRBV7-3 to TRBJ2-1; D uncertain. CDR3: CASSRGGPTYNEQFF. The CDR3, as DNA: TGTGCCAGCAGCCGAGGCGGCCCTACCTACAATGAGCAGTTCTTC.